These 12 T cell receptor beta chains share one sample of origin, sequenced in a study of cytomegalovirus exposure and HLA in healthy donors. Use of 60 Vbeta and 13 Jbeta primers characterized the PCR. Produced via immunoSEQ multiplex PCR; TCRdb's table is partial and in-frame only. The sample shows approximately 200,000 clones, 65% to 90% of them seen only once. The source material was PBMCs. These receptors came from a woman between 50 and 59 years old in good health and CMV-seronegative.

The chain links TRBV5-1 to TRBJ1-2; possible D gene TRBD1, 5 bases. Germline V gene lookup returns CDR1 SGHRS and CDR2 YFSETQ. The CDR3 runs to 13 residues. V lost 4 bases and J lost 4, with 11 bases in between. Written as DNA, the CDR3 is TGCGCCAGCAGCAAGGACACCATCTATGGCTACACCTTC. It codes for CASSKDTIYGYTF.

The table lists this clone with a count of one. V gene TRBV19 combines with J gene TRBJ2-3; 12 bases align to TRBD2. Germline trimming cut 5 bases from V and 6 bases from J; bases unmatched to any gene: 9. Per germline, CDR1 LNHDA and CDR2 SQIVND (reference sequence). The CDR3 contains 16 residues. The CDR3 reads CASSGPGTSGFDTQYF. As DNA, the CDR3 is TGTGCCAGTAGTGGTCCGGGGACTAGCGGGTTCGATACGCAGTATTTT.

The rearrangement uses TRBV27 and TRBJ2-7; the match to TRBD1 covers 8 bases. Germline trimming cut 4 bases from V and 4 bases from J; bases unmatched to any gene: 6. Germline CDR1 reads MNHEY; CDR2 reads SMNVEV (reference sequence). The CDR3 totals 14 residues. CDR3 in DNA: TGTGCCAGCAGTTACAGGGGGAATTCGTACGAGCAGTACTTC. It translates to CASSYRGNSYEQYF.

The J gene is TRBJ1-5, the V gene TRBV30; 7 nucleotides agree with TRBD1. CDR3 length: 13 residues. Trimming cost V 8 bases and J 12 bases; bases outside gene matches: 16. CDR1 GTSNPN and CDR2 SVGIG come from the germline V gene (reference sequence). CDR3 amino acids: CAVEHVSQGGQHF. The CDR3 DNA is TGTGCCGTTGAACACGTCTCGCAGGGGGGCCAGCATTTT. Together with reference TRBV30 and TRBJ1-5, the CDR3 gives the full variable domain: SQTIHQWPATLVQPVGSPLSLECTVEGTSNPNLYWYRQAAGRGLQLLFYSVGIGQISSEVPQNLSASRPQDRQFILSSKKLLLSDSGFYLCAVEHVSQGGQHFGDGTRLSIL.

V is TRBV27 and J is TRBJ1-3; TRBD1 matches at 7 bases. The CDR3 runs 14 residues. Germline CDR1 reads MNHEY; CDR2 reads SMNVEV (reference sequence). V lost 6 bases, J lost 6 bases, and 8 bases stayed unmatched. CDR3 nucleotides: TGTGCCAGCAGGCCGACAGGGCGAGTAAACACCATATATTTT. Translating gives CASRPTGRVNTIYF.

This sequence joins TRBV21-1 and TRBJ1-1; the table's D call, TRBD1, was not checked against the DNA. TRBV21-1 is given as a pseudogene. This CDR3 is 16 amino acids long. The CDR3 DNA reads TGTGCCAGCAGCAAAGCCAGGGTCCTCGTAAACACTGAAGCTTTCTTT. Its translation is CASSKARVLVNTEAFF.

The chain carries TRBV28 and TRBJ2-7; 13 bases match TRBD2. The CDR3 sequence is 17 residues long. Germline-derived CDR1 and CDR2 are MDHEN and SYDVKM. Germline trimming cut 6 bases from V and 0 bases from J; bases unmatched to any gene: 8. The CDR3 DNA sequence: TGTGCCAGCAGCCTCGGGACTAGCGGGACGATCTCCTACGAGCAGTACTTC. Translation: CASSLGTSGTISYEQYF.

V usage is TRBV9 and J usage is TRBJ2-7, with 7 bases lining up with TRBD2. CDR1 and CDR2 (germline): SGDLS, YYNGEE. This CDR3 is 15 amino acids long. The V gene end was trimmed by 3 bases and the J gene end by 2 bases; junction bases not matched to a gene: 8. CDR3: CASSAGRAGPYEQYF. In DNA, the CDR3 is TGTGCCAGCAGCGCTGGGAGGGCGGGACCCTACGAGCAGTACTTC.

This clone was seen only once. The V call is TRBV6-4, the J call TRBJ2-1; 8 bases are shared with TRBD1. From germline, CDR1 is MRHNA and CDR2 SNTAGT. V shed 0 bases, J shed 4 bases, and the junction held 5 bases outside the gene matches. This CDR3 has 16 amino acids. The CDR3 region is CASSDSGQGAYNEQFF. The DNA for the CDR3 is TGTGCCAGCAGTGACTCTGGGCAGGGGGCTTACAATGAGCAGTTCTTC.

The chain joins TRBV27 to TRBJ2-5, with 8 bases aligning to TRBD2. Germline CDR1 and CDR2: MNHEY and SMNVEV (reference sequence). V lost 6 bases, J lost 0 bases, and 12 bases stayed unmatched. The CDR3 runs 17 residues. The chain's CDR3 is CASSPHTEREYQETQYF. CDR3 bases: TGTGCCAGCAGCCCGCATACGGAGCGGGAGTACCAAGAGACCCAGTACTTC.

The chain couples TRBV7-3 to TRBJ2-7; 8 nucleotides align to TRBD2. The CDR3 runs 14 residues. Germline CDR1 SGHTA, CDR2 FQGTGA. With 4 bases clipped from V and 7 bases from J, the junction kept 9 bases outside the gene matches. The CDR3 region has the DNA TGTGCCAGCAGCTCGGCGGGAGGAGGGGGTGAGCAGTACTTC. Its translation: CASSSAGGGGEQYF.

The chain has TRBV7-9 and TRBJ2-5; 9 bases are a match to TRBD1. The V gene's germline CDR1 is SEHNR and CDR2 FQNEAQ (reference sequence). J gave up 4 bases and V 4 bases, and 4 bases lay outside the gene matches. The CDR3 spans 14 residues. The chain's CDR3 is CASSSGQGGETQYF. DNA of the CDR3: TGTGCCAGCAGCTCGGGACAGGGTGGAGAGACCCAGTACTTC.